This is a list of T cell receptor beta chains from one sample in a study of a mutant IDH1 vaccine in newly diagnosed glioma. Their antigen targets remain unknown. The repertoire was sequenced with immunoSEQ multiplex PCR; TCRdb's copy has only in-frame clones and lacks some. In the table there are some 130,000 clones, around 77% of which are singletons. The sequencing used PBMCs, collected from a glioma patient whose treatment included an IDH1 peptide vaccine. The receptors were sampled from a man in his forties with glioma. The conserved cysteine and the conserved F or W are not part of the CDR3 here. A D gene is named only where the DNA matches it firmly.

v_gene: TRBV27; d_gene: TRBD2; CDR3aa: ASSSQTSGYNEQF
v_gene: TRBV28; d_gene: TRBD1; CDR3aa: ASSQGQGSQPQH
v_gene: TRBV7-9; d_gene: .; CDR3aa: ASSFRRGGLDEKLF
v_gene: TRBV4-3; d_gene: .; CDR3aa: ASSQDREKLF
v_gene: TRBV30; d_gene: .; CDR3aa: AWSVRPLDEKLF
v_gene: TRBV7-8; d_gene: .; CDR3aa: ASSFGIGNTEAF
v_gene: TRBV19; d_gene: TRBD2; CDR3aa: ASKLAGALDEQF
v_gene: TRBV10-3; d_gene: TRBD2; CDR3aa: AIREAGRAETQY
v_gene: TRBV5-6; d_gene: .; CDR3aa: ASSPGTYYGYT
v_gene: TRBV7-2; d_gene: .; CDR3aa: ASSLGGMTYEQY
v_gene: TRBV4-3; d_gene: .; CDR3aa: ASSPSVTREQY
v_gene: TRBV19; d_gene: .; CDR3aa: ASTGQETQY
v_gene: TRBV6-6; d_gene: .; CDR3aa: ASSYLVGGGYNEQF
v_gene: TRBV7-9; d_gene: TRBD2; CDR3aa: ASSYWTSGGNYYEQY
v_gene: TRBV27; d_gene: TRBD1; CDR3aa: ASSNRGRRETQY
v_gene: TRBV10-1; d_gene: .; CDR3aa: ASSVRSGDLNEQF
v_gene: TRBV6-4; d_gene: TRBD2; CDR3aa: ASSGAGGTDTQY
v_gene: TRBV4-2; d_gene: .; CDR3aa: ASSQGDQSSYNEQF
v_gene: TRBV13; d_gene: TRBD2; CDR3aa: ASSLGLASPETQY
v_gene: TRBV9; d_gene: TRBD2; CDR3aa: ASSVLAGGGDTQY
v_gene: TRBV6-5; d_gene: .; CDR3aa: ASSPDRREQY
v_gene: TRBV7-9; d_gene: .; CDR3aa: AIAPGAEAF
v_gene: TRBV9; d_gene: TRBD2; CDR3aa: ASSSSGSTGELF
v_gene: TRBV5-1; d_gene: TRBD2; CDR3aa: ASSRSSGSGREQF
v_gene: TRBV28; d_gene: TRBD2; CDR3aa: ASRGLAGFNEQF
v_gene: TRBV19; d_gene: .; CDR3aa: ASRWGNNSPLH
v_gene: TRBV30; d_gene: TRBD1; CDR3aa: AWSPRGVGYT
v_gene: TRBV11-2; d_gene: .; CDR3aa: ASSFRVGGEQY
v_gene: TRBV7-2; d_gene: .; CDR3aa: ASSLLAAYTDTQY
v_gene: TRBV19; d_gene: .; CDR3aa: ASSAGELF
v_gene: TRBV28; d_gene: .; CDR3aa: ASSPQSYSEGSYEQY
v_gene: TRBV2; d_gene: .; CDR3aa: ASSEADWANEQF
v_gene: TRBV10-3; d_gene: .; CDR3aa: AISGTNNEQF
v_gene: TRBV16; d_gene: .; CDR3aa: ASSQRRGNYGYT
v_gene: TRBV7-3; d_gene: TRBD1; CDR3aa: ASSLTGQGEETQY
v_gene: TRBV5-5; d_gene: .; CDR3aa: ASSLTRWGTGELF
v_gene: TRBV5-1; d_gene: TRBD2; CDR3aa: ASSLEPSGGRTYEQY
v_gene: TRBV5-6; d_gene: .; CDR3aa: ASSLEGPPGDTQY
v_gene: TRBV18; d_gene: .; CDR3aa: ASSPPIMGRPFVNTEAF
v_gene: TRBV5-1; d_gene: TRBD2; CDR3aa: ASTSQAGGHNEQF
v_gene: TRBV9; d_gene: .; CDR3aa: ASSVGGIQETQY
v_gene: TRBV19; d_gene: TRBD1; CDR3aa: ASKGDSDEKLF
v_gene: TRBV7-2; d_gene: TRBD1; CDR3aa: ASSPGTGGNYGYT
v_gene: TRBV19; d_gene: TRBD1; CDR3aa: ASSIDRMDRGHEQY
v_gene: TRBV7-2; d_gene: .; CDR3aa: ASSRGVGVTSYEQY
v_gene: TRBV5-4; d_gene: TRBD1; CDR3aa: ASSQDRVYGYT
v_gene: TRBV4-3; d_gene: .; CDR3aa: ASSRGGARPPYEQY
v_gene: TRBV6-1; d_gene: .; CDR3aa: ASSDTGYGYT
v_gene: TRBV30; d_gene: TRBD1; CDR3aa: AWSGQGLYGYT
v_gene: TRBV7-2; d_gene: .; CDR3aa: ASSLNMGSQY
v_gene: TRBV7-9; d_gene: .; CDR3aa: ASSLEGSTDTQY
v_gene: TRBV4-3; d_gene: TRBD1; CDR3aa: ASSQGGQGTGELF
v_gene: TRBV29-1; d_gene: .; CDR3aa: SVEDPGGGTEAF
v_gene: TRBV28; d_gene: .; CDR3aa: ASRPQGFQPQH
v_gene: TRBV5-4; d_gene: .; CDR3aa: ASSLVGGNEQF